This T cell receptor beta chain was documented in a study of CXCR3-negative and CXCR3-positive naive CD8 T cells. The authors prepared UMI-labeled TRB cDNA libraries by 5' RACE. TCRdb reprocessed the 5' RACE reads and reports one entry per CDR3 protein, with no DNA. This listing includes about 50,000 distinct CDR3 sequences. Broader study findings: When CXCR3-positive naive cells were set against CXCR3-negative naive cells, the former had more hydrophobic TRB CDR3s. Within a donor, both naive subsets shared TRBV-TRBJ usage, unlike memory cells.

As for this clonotype: Antigen: not known.

This CDR3 is 15 amino acids long. In germline, CDR1 is MNHEY, CDR2 SMNVEV (reference sequence). Sorting yielded triplicates of about 330,000 cells for each CD8+ T cell subset. Source material: naive CXCR3+ CD8+ T cells from blood. The sample's subset: CD45RO-CCR7+CD27+CD95- naive CD8+ T cells expressing CXCR3 (TNR3+). The rearrangement joins TRBV27 to TRBJ1-1. The TCR comes from a human donor in good health. Some clones in this sample may be carry-over from other donors' samples. This CDR3 reads CASSLAGFMNTEAFF.